A single count supports the clone carrying this T cell receptor (beta chain). Enrollment of patients from Seattle took place during active infection, with longitudinal follow-up. Original processing methods: Amplification of reference gene primers was used by the study to estimate nucleated cell counts. TCRdb's copy holds only in-frame clones and misses some; the assay was immunoSEQ multiplex PCR. V and J calls and clone size are given by that table; D and trimming were obtained from the DNA. The sample yields around 60,000 clones, about 80% seen once. These data belong to a study of blood T cell repertoires in COVID-19. Across the study: The United States, Italy and Spain supplied acute and convalescent COVID-19 samples.

The specimen sequenced was peripheral blood. The receptor comes from a man aged 45 to 65 with COVID-19, enrolled during active disease.

The CDR3 region is CASNYGTGMNTEAFF. Here the CDR3 DNA reads TGTGCCAGCAACTACGGGACAGGTATGAACACTGAAGCTTTCTTT. The chain employs TRBV5-8 and TRBJ1-1; TRBD1 aligns across 8 bases. The germline CDR1 and CDR2 sequences are SGHTS and YDEGEE. This CDR3 contains 15 residues. J gave up 0 bases and V 6 bases, and 7 bases lay outside the gene matches.